What follows describes a single T cell receptor beta chain. The specificity of this receptor is unknown. Base qualities are not provided; no much larger clone lies one nucleotide away. The trial excluded patients who had a history of autoimmune disease or were on systemic immunosuppression. Peripheral blood for TCR sequencing was collected from all dose cohorts at baseline, on cycle 4 day 1, and on cycle 7 day 1. Samples came from an open-label, multicenter, first-in-human phase I dose-escalation trial of ivuxolimab. The trial enrolled adults with locally advanced or metastatic head and neck squamous cell, hepatocellular, melanoma or renal cell carcinoma. Before TCR sequencing, CD4+ T cells and CD8+ T cells were sorted from peripheral blood as separate populations. Genomic DNA was isolated from the sorted cells so that the TCRbeta CDR3 region could be sequenced. The immunoSEQ Assay was used for sequencing of TCRbeta CDR3 regions. TCRdb holds this immuneACCESS table with in-frame rearrangements only. Some clones are missing; in checked studies, unresolved V genes explain under half, and the rest has no known cause. Here the sample has fewer than 70,000 clones; 90% to 95% occur a single time. The ten largest clones take up 4% to 4.5% of the sample.

This record belongs to a study of OX40 agonist ivuxolimab in advanced cancers. Study-level background: Ivuxolimab was a fully human IgG2 agonistic monoclonal antibody targeting the costimulatory receptor OX40 (CD134). Intravenous ivuxolimab was administered to patients every 2 weeks at six dose levels: 0.01, 0.1, 0.3, 1.5, 3 and 10 mg/kg. Of the approximately 53 patients in dose escalation, 19 had hepatocellular carcinoma, some 15 had melanoma, 9 had renal cell carcinoma and 9 had head and neck cancer. In the dose-escalation cohort, around four fifths of patients were male, and the mean age was roughly 60 years with a range of about 20 to 90. Prior anti-PD-1, anti-PD-L1 or anti-CTLA-4 therapy was permitted, and about two fifths of dose-escalation patients had received checkpoint inhibitors. Partial responses occurred in three dose-escalation patients, of whom one had hepatocellular carcinoma and two had cutaneous melanoma. Peripheral TCRbeta sequencing was intended to test whether TCR sequence diversity was altered and clonal T-cell expansion was caused by ivuxolimab. The paper reports the monotherapy dose-escalation portion (N ≈ 50 patients) of the phase I ivuxolimab trial.

Overall results and qualifications from the work: Antigen specificity was not determined for the clonally expanded peripheral T cells. Low levels of normalized T-cell clonal expansion were also shown by some nonresponding patients. After ivuxolimab, more expanded clones were found on average in CD8+ T cells than in CD4+ T cells. At doses of 0.1 to 3.0 mg/kg, clonal expansion of both CD4+ and CD8+ blood T cells was observed from baseline to week 6. In the 0.1-3.0 mg/kg groups, partial responders had among the lowest normalized peripheral clonal expansion, particularly in CD8+ T cells.

The sequence was collected from an adult with an advanced solid tumor such as melanoma, head and neck, liver or kidney cancer. The sample consisted of CD4+ or CD8+ T cells sorted from blood, taken in a trial of the OX40 agonist ivuxolimab.

The CDR3 amino acid sequence is: CATSSGRNSPLHF. The nucleotides are TGTGCCACCAGCAGCGGTAGGAATTCACCCCTCCACTTT. The V and J segments used are TRBV15 and TRBJ1-6; the D segment cannot be called with confidence. Inclusive of the bounding cysteine and phenylalanine, the CDR3 is 13 residues long. The retained sequence is limited to the CDR3, 39 bases, with the frame set at the first base. As encoded in the germline V gene (reference sequence), CDR1 is LNHNV while CDR2 is YYDKDF. Cut back by 3 bases and 7 bases, the V and J ends lie 7 bases apart.